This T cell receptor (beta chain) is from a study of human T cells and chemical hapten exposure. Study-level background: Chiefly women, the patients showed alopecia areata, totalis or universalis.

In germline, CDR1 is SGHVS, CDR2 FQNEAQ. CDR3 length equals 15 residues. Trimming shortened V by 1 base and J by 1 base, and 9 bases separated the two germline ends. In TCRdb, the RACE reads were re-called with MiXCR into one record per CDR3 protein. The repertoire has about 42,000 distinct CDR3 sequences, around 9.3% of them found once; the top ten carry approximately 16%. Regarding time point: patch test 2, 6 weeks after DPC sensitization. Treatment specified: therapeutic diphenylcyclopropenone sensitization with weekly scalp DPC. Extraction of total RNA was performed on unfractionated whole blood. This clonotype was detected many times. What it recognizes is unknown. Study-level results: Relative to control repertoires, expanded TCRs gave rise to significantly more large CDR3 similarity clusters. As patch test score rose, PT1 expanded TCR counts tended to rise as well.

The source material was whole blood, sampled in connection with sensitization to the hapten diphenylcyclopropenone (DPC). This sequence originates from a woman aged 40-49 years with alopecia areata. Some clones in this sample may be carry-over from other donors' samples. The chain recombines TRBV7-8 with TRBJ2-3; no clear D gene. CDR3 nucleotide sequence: TGTGCCAGCAGCTTAGACAGACCCGGCACAGATACGCAGTATTTT. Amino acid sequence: CASSLDRPGTDTQYF.